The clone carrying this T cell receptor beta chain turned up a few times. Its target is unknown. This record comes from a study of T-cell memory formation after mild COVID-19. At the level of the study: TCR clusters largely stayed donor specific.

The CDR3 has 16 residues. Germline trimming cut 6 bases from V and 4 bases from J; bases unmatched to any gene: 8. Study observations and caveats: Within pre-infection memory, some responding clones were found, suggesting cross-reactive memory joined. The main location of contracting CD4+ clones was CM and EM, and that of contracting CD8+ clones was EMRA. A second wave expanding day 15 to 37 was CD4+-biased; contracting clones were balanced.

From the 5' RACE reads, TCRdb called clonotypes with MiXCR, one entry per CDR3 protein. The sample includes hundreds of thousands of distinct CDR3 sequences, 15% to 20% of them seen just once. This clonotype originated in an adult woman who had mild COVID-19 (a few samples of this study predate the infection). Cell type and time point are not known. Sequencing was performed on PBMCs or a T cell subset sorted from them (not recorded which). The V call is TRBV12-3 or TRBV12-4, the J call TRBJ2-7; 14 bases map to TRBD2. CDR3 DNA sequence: TGTGCCAGCAGCAAGACTAGCGGGAGGGCCGGATACGAGCAGTACTTC. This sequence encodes CASSKTSGRAGYEQYF.